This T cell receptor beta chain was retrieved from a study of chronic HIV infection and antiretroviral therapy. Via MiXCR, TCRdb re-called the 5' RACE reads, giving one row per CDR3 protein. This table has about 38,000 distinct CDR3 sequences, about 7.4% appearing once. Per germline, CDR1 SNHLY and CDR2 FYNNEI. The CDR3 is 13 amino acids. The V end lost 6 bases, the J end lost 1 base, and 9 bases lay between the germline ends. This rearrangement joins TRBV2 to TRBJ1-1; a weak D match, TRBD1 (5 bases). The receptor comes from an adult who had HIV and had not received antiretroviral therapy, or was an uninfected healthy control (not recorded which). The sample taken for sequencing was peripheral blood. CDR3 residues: CASSRVWNTEAFF. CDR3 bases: TGTGCCAGCAGCAGGGTTTGGAACACTGAAGCTTTCTTT.